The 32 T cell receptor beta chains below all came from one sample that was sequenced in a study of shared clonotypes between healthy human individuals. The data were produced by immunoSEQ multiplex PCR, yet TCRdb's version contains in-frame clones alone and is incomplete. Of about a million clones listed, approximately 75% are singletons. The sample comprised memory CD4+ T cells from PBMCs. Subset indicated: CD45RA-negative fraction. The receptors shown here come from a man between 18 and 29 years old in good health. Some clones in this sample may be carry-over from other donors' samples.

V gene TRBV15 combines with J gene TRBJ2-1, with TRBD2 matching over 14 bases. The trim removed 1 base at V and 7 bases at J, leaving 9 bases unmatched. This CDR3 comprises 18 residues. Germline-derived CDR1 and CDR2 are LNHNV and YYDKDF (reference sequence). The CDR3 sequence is CATSRGLGLAGVVNEQFF. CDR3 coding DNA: TGTGCCACCAGCAGAGGTCTGGGACTAGCGGGAGTCGTAAATGAGCAGTTCTTC. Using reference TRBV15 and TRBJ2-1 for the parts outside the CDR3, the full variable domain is DAMVIQNPRYQVTQFGKPVTLSCSQTLNHNVMYWYQQKSSQAPKLLFHYYDKDFNNEADTPDNFQSRRPNTSFCFLDIRSPGLGDTAMYLCATSRGLGLAGVVNEQFFGPGTRLTVL.

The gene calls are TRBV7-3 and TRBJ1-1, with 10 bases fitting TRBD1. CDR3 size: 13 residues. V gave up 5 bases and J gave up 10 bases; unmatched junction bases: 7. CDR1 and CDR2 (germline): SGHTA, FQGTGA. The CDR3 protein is CASSPDRGLGAFF. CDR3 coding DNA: TGTGCCAGCAGCCCAGACAGGGGGCTCGGAGCTTTCTTT.

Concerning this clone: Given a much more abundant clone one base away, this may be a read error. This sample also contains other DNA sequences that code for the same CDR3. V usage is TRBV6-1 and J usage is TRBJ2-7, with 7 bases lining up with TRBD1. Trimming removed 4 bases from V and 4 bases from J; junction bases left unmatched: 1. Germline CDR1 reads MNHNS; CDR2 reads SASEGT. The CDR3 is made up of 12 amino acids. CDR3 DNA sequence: TGTGCCAGCAGTGGACAGGGTTACGAGCAGTACTTC. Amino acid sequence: CASSGQGYEQYF.

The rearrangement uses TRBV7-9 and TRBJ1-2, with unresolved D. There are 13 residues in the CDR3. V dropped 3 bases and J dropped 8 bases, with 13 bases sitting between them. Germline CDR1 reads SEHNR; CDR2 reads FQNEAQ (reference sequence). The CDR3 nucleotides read TGTGCCAGCAGCTTGGGTCAAACGGCCGGCTACACCTTC. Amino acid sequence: CASSLGQTAGYTF.

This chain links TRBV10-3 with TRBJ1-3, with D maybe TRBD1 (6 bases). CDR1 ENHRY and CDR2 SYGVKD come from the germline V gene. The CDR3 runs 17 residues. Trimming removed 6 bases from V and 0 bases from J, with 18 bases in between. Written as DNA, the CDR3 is TGTGCCATCAGGTTACAATTTACAGGGTCCTCTGGAAACACCATATATTTT. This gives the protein CAIRLQFTGSSGNTIYF.

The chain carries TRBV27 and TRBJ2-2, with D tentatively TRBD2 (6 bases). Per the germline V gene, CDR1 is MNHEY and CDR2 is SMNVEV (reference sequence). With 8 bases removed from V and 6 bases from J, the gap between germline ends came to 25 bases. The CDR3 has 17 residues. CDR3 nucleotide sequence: TGTGCCAGCGATGTGCCCCTCCCGCGGGATACGGCCGGGGAGCTGTTTTTT. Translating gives CASDVPLPRDTAGELFF.

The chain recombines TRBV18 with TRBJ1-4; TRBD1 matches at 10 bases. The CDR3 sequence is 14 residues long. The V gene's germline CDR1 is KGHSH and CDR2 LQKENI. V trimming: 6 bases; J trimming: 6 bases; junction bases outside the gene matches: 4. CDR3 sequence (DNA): TGTGCCAGCTCCCGCGGGACAGGGGATGAAAAACTGTTTTTT. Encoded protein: CASSRGTGDEKLFF.

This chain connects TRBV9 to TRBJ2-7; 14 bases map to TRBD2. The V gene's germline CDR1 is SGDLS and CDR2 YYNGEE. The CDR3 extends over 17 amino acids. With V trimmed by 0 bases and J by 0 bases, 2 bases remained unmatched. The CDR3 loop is CASSVGTSGRNSYEQYF. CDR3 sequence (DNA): TGTGCCAGCAGCGTAGGGACTAGCGGGAGGAACTCCTACGAGCAGTACTTC.

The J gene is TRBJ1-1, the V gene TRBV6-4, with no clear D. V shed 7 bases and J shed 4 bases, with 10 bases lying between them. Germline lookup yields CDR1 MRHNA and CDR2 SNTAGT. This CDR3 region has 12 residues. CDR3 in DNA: TGTGCCAGCATCCGAAGGACCACTGAAGCTTTCTTT. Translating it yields CASIRRTTEAFF.

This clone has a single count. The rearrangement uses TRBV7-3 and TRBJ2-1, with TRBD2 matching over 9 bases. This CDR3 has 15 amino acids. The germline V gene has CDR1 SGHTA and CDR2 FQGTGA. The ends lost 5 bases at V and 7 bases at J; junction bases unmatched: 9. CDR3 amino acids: CASSQPSGISNEQFF. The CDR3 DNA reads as TGTGCCAGCAGCCAACCTAGCGGGATATCGAATGAGCAGTTCTTC.

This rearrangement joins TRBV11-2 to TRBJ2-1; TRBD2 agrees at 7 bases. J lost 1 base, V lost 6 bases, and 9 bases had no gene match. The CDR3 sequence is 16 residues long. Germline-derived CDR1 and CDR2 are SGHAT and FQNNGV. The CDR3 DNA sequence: TGTGCCAGCAGGGGTTTGGGAGGGAGGTCCTACAATGAGCAGTTCTTC. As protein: CASRGLGGRSYNEQFF.

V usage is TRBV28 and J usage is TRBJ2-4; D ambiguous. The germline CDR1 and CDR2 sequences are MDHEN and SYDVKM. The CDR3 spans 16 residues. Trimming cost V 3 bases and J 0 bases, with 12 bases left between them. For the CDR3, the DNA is TGTGCCAGCAGTTTTTTCCAGACGCTAGCCAAAAACATTCAGTACTTC. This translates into CASSFFQTLAKNIQYF.

CDR3 protein: CSAALYEQYF. The DNA for the CDR3 is TGCAGTGCTGCACTCTACGAGCAGTACTTC. The chain employs TRBV20-1 and TRBJ2-7; D is uncertain. Germline CDR1 is DFQATT and CDR2 is SNEGSKA (reference sequence). The germline V and J ends were trimmed by 5 bases and 3 bases, with 5 bases remaining between them. This CDR3 contains 10 residues.

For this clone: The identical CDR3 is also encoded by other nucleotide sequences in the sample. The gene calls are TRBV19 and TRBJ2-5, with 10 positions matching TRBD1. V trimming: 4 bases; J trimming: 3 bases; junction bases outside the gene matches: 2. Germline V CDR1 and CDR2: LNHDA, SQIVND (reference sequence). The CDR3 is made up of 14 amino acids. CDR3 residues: CASSRDRGKETQYF. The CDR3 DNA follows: TGTGCCAGTAGTAGGGACAGGGGAAAAGAGACCCAGTACTTC.

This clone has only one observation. CDR3 nucleotide sequence: TGTGCCAGCAGCCAGGGACTAGCGTACTACAATGAGCAGTTCTTC. This encodes CASSQGLAYYNEQFF. The chain links TRBV5-8 to TRBJ2-1; 10 nucleotides line up with TRBD2. Per the germline V gene, CDR1 is SGHTS and CDR2 is YDEGEE. The V and J ends lost 4 bases and 3 bases, in that order; junction bases with no gene match: 4. The CDR3 extends over 15 amino acids.

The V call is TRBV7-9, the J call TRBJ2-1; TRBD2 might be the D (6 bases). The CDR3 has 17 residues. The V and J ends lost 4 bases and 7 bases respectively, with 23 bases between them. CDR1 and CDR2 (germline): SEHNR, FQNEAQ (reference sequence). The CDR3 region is CASSSYLGRDDTNEQFF. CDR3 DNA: TGTGCCAGCAGCTCATACTTGGGGCGGGACGACACGAATGAGCAGTTCTTC.

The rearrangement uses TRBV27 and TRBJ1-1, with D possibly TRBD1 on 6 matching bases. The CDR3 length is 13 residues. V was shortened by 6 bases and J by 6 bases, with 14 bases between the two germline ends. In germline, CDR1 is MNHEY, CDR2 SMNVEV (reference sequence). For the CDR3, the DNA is TGTGCCAGCAGCGATACAGGGAGGGCTGAAGCTTTCTTT. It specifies CASSDTGRAEAFF.

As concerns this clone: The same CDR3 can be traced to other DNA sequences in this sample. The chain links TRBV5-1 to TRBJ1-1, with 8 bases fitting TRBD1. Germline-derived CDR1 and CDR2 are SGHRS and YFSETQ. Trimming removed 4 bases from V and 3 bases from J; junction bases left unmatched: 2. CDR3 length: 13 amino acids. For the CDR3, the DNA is TGCGCCAGCAGCCTGGGACAGGACACTGAAGCTTTCTTT. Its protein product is CASSLGQDTEAFF.

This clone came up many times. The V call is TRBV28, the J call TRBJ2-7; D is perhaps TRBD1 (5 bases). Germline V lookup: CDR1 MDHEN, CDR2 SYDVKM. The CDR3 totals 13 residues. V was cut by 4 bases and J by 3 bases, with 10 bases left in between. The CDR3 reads CASSSPQGYEQYF. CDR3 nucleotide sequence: TGTGCCAGCAGTTCGCCGCAGGGCTACGAGCAGTACTTC. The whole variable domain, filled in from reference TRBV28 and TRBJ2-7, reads DVKVTQSSRYLVKRTGEKVFLECVQDMDHENMFWYRQDPGLGLRLIYFSYDVKMKEKGDIPEGYSVSREKKERFSLILESASTNQTSMYLCASSSPQGYEQYFGPGTRLTVT.

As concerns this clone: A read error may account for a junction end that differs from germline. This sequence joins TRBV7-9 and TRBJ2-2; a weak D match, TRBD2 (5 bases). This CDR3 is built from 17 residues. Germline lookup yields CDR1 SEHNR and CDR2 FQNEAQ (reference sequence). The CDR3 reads CASSQDRERTNTGELFF. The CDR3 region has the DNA TGCGCCAGCAGCCAAGATCGTGAGCGGACGAACACCGGGGAGCTGTTTTTT. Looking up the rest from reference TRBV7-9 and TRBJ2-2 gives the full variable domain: DTGVSQNPRHKITKRGQNVTFRCDPISEHNRLYWYRQTLGQGPEFLTYFQNEAQLEKSRLLSDRFSAERPKGSFSTLEIQRTEQGDSAMYLCASSQDRERTNTGELFFGEGSRLTVL.

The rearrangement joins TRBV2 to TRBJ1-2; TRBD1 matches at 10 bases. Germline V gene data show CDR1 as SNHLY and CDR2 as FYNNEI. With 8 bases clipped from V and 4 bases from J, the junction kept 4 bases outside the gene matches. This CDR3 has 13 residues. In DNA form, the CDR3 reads TGTGCCAGCCTGGACAGGGGGGTCTATGGCTACACCTTC. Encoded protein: CASLDRGVYGYTF.

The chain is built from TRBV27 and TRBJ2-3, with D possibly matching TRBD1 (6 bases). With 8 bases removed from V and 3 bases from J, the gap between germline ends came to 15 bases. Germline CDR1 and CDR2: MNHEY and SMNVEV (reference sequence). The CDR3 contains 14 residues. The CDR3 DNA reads TGTGCCAGCTCCCGCAGGGGTGGAACAGATACGCAGTATTTT. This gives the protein CASSRRGGTDTQYF.

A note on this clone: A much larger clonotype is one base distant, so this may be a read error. CDR3 in amino acids: CAWSVNRGHATNEKLLF. The CDR3 nucleotides read TGTGCCTGGAGTGTTAACAGGGGCCATGCAACTAATGAAAAACTGCTTTTT. V usage is TRBV30 and J usage is TRBJ1-4; 7 nucleotides align to TRBD1. This CDR3 is built from 17 residues. Per germline, CDR1 GTSNPN and CDR2 SVGIG (reference sequence).

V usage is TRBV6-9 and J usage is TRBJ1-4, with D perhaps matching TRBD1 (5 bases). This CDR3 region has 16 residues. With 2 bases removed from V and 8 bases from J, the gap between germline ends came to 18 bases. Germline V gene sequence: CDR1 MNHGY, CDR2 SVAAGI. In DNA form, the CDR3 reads TGTGCCAGCAGTTATCATACAGGACTCCCTCCCGAAAAACTGTTTTTT. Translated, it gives CASSYHTGLPPEKLFF.

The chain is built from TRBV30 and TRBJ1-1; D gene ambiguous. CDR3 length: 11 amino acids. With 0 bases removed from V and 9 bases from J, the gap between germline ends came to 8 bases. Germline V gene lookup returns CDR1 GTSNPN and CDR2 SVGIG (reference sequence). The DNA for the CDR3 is TGTGCCTGGAGTGTTGGAAGTCAAGCTTTCTTT. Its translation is CAWSVGSQAFF.

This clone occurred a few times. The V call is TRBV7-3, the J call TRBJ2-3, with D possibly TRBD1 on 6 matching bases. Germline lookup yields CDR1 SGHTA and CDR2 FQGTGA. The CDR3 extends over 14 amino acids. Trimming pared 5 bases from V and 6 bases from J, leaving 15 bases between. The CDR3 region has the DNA TGTGCCAGCAGCCAAGGGACACCGAGGGATACGCAGTATTTT. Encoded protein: CASSQGTPRDTQYF.

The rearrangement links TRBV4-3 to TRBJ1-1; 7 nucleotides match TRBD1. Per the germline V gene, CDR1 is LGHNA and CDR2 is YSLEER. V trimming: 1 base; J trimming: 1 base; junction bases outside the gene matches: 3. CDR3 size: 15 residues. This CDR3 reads CASSQAGTANTEAFF. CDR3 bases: TGCGCCAGCAGCCAAGCCGGGACAGCGAACACTGAAGCTTTCTTT.

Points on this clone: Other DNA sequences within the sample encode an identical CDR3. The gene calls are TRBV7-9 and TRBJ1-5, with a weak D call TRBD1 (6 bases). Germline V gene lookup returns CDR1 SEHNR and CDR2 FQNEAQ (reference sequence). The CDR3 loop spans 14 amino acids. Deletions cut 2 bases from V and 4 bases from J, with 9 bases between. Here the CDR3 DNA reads TGTGCCAGCAGCTTACAGGGGTCTAATCAGCCCCAGCATTTT. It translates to CASSLQGSNQPQHF.

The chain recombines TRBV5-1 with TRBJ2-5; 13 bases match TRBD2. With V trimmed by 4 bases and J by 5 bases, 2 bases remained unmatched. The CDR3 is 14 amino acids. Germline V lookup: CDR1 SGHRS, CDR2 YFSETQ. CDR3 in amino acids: CASSRTSGGETQYF. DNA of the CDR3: TGCGCCAGCAGCAGGACTAGCGGGGGCGAGACCCAGTACTTC.

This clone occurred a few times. The CDR3 reads CASSLLSDSYEQYF. The CDR3 nucleotides are TGTGCCAGCAGCTTACTCAGCGACTCCTACGAGCAGTACTTC. The V and J genes are TRBV7-9 and TRBJ2-7; D is undetermined. The CDR3 is 14 residues long. The V gene's germline CDR1 is SEHNR and CDR2 FQNEAQ (reference sequence). Trimming took off 2 bases at V and 0 bases at J, with 8 bases between the two ends.

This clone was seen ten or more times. The CDR3 bases are TGTGCCAGCAGTCCCGGGGGACAGGCGATCTACGAGCAGTACTTC. Protein product: CASSPGGQAIYEQYF. The genes are TRBV28 and TRBJ2-7, with 8 bases identical to TRBD1. V gave up 5 bases and J gave up 3 bases; unmatched junction bases: 9. Germline lookup yields CDR1 MDHEN and CDR2 SYDVKM. This CDR3 is built from 15 residues.

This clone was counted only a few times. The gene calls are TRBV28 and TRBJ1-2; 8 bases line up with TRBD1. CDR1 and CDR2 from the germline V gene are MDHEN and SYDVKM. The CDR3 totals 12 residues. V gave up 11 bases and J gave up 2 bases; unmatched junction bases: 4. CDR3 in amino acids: CAAAGGNYGYTF. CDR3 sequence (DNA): TGTGCCGCGGCAGGGGGCAACTATGGCTACACCTTC.